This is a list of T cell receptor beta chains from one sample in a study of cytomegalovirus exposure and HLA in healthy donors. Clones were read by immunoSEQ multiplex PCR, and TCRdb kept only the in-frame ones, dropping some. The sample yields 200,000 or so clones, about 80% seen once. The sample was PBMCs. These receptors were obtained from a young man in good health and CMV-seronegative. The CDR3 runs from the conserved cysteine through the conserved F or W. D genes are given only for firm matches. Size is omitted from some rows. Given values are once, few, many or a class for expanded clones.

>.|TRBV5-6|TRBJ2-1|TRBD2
TGTGCCAGCAGCTCTCCGGGACTAGGCTCCTACAATGAGCAGTTCTTC
CASSSPGLGSYNEQFF
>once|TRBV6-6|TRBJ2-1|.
TGTGCCAGCAGTTACCGGTCCGGGTCCTCCTACAATGAGCAGTTCTTC
CASSYRSGSSYNEQFF
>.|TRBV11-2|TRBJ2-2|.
TGTGCCAGCAGCTTAGTTAGCACCGGGGAGCTGTTTTTT
CASSLVSTGELFF
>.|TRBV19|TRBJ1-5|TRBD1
TGTGCCAGCAAATACCGGGACAGGCCAAGTCAGCCCCAGCATTTT
CASKYRDRPSQPQHF
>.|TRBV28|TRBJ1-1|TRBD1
TGTGCCAGCACCTCGGCAGGGGGCGGAAGAGCTGAAGCTTTCTTT
CASTSAGGGRAEAFF
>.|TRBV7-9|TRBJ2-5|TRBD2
TGTGCCAGCAGCCAAGGGTGGGAGGGCCCCGGAGAGACCCAGTACTTC
CASSQGWEGPGETQYF
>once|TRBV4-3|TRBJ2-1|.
TGCGCCAGCAGCGGGGTCATACAGGGCGGGAATGAGCAGTTCTTC
CASSGVIQGGNEQFF
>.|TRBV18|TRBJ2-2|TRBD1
TGTGCCAGCTCACCTGGGACAGGTACCGCCGGGGAGCTGTTTTTT
CASSPGTGTAGELFF
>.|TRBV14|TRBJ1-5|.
TGTGCCAGCAGCCAGAGTAACAATCAGCCCCAGCATTTT
CASSQSNNQPQHF
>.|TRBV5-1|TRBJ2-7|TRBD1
TGCGCCAGCAGCTTGTATCCCGGGACAGCCGACGAGCAGTACTTC
CASSLYPGTADEQYF
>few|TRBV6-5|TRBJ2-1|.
TGTGCCAGCAGTTCCCCTTCTTTCCCGTCGGATGAGCAGTTCTTC
CASSSPSFPSDEQFF
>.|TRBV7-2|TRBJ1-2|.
TGTGCCAGCAGCTTGTACAGGGACCGCTATGGCTACACCTTC
CASSLYRDRYGYTF
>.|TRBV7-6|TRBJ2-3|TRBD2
TGTGCCAGCAGCCAAGGACTAGCGGGACGCACAGATACGCAGTATTTT
CASSQGLAGRTDTQYF
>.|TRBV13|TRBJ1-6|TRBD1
TGTGCCAGCAGCCGTGGACAGGGGAGGCAAAATTCACCCCTCCACTTT
CASSRGQGRQNSPLHF
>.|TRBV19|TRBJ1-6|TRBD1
TGTGCCAGTAGTCACAGGGGAGGTTCACCCCTCCACTTT
CASSHRGGSPLHF
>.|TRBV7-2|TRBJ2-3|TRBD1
TGTGCCAGCGGCCACGACAGGGGACCAGATACGCAGTATTTT
CASGHDRGPDTQYF
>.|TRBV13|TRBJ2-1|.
TGTGCCAGCAGCCCTCGGGACAAGCTTACTGAGCAGTTCTTC
CASSPRDKLTEQFF
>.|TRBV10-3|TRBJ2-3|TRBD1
TGTGCCATCAGTGAGCCGGAGGGACAGGTTAGCACAGATACGCAGTATTTT
CAISEPEGQVSTDTQYF
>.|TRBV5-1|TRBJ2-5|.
TGCGCCAGCAGCTTGGCCTCGGGACAAAAAGAGACCCAGTACTTC
CASSLASGQKETQYF
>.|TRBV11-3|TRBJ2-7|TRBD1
TGTGCCAGCAGCAAGACAGGGAGCGACTTGGAGCAGTACTTC
CASSKTGSDLEQYF
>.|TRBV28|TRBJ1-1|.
TGTGCCAGCAGTTTGTCCCGCGGAGGCGGGCTCGGAGCTTTCTTT
CASSLSRGGGLGAFF
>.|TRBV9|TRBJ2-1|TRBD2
TGTGCCAGCAGCGTACCGACTAGCGCGGGGAGCCCGAGGGGGAATGAGCAGTTCTTC
CASSVPTSAGSPRGNEQFF
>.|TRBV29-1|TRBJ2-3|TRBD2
TGCAGCGTTCCGCCCCCTAGCGGAGGCACAGATACGCAGTATTTT
CSVPPPSGGTDTQYF
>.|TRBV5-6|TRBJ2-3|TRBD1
TGTGCCAGCAGCATCAGGACAGGGGGCCCGGATACGCAGTATTTT
CASSIRTGGPDTQYF
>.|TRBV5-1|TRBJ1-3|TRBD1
TGCGCCAGCTCCCAGGGGGTCTCTGGAAACACCATATATTTT
CASSQGVSGNTIYF
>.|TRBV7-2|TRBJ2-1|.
TGTGCCAGCAGCTTCGGGACTTCCAACAATGAGCAGTTCTTC
CASSFGTSNNEQFF
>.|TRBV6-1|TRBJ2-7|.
TGTGCCAGTAGACCTAGCGCCGGCTCCTACGAGCAGTACTTC
CASRPSAGSYEQYF
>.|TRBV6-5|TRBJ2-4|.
TGTGCCAGCAGTGGAACAGGGTTCGGCATTCAGTACTTC
CASSGTGFGIQYF
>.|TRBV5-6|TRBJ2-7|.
TGTGCCAGCAGCGAAAGACAGGTTCCCTATCTGACAGCCTACGAGCAGTACTTC
CASSERQVPYLTAYEQYF
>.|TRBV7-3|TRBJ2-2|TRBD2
TGTGCCAGCAGCTTTCCGGGACTAGTTAGCACCGGGGAGCTGTTTTTT
CASSFPGLVSTGELFF
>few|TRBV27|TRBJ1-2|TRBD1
TGTGCCAGCAGAGACAGGGGCAATGACTATGGCTACACCTTC
CASRDRGNDYGYTF
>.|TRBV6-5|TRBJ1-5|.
TGTGCCAGCAAGACTCGGGGGGATCAGCCCCAGCATTTT
CASKTRGDQPQHF
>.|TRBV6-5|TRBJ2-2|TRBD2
TGTGCCAGCAGTTACCCCATGGGGGGGTCTGCCGGGGAGCTGTTTTTT
CASSYPMGGSAGELFF
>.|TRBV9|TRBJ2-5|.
TGTGCCAGCAGCGTTTTTCAGGGCTATCAAGAGACCCAGTACTTC
CASSVFQGYQETQYF
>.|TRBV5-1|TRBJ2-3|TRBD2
TGCGCCAGCAGCTTGGTCGGGGGGGAGATGACAGATACGCAGTATTTT
CASSLVGGEMTDTQYF
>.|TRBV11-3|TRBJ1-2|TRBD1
TGTGCCAGCAGCGGGACAGGGGGTCGTTGGTTGGGCTACACCTTC
CASSGTGGRWLGYTF
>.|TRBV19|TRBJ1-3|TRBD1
TGTGCCAGTAGTATCCTCGGACAGGGCACTGGAAACACCATATATTTT
CASSILGQGTGNTIYF
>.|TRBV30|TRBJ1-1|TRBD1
TGTGCCTGGAGAGCGGGACAGGGGGTCACTGAAGCTTTCTTT
CAWRAGQGVTEAFF
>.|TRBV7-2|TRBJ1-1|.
TGTGCCAGCAGCTTAACCAGGGGTGCGGCTGAAGCTTTCTTT
CASSLTRGAAEAFF
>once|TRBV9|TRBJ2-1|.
TGTGCCAGCAGCGTAGGGACAGATCAGTTCTTC
CASSVGTDQFF
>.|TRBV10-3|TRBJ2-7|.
TGTGCCATCAGTGGGGGGCTTCCTAGCGGCTCCTACGAGCAGTACTTC
CAISGGLPSGSYEQYF
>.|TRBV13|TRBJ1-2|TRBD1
TGTGCCAGCAGCCCCCGGGACAGTCCTTCCTATGGCTACACCTTC
CASSPRDSPSYGYTF
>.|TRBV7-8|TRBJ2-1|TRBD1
TGTGCCAGCAGCTTACGGGACAGCCCGGTTCCCTACAATGAGCAGTTCTTC
CASSLRDSPVPYNEQFF
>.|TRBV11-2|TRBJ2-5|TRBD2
TGTGCCAGCAGCTTAGATCAACTAGCGGGTATCCAAGAGACCCAGTACTTC
CASSLDQLAGIQETQYF
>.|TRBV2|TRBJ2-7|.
TGTGCCAGCAGTGAAGTAATGCGGGAATGGCAGTACTTC
CASSEVMREWQYF
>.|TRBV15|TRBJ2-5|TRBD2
TGTGCCACCAGCAGCGGGACTAGCGGGGAGACCCAGTACTTC
CATSSGTSGETQYF
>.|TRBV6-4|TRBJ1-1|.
TGTGCCAGCAGGTTGGAGGGGAACACTGAAGCTTTCTTT
CASRLEGNTEAFF
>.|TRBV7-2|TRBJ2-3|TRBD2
TGTGCCAGCAGCAAGGGACTAGCGAACACAGATACGCAGTATTTT
CASSKGLANTDTQYF
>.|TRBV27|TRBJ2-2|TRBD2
TGTGCCAGCAGTCGTCGGCGGGGGGGAAGTCCCGGGGAGCTGTTTTTT
CASSRRRGGSPGELFF
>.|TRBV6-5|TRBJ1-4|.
TGTGCCAGCAGTTACGAGCCAGGACAGAAAAAACTGTTTTTT
CASSYEPGQKKLFF
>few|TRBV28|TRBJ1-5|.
TGTGCCAGCAGCCGTAATCAGCCCCAGCATTTT
CASSRNQPQHF
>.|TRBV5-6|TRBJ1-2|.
TGTGCCAGCAGCTTGGGACAGGAGCTCACCTATGGCTACACCTTC
CASSLGQELTYGYTF